The rows below give T cell receptor beta chains drawn from one sample of a study of cytomegalovirus exposure and HLA in healthy donors. The repertoire was sequenced with immunoSEQ multiplex PCR; TCRdb's copy has only in-frame clones and lacks some. Of over 200,000 clones listed, 88% are singletons. The sequenced sample consisted of PBMCs. All receptors come from a woman aged 18-29 years in good health and CMV-seronegative. Both conserved end residues are part of each CDR3. A D gene is named only where the DNA matches it firmly. Size is stated for part of the rows, as once, few or many counts, or as a class when the clone is expanded.

abundance,v_gene,d_gene,j_gene,CDR3aa,CDR3nt
.,TRBV7-2,TRBD1,TRBJ2-1,CASSFNRGGAQGAGNEQFF,TGTGCCAGCAGCTTCAACCGGGGAGGGGCACAGGGGGCCGGCAATGAGCAGTTCTTC
.,TRBV28,TRBD1,TRBJ1-2,CASSSTGDRSYGYTF,TGTGCCAGCAGTTCTACAGGGGACCGGTCCTATGGCTACACCTTC
.,TRBV27,.,TRBJ1-1,CASSYAGMGTEAFF,TGTGCCAGCAGTTACGCAGGGATGGGGACTGAAGCTTTCTTT
.,TRBV7-2,TRBD2,TRBJ2-7,CASSFSGRFYEQYF,TGTGCCAGCAGCTTTAGCGGGAGGTTCTACGAGCAGTACTTC
.,TRBV28,TRBD1,TRBJ1-1,CASKDGQGNTEAFF,TGTGCCAGCAAAGATGGACAGGGGAACACTGAAGCTTTCTTT
.,TRBV18,TRBD1,TRBJ2-7,CASSLKSAGTGYEQYF,TGTGCCAGCTCCCTAAAGTCGGCCGGGACAGGCTACGAGCAGTACTTC
few,TRBV15,.,TRBJ2-6,CATSREQGTGANVLTF,TGTGCCACCAGCAGAGAGCAGGGGACTGGGGCCAACGTCCTGACTTTC
.,TRBV7-3,.,TRBJ2-7,CASSLSGNSYEQYF,TGTGCCAGCAGCTTATCGGGGAACTCCTACGAGCAGTACTTC
.,TRBV6-5,.,TRBJ1-2,CASSYSDTYGYTF,TGTGCCAGCAGTTACTCAGACACCTATGGCTACACCTTC
.,TRBV13,.,TRBJ2-7,CASSTRSSRPSSYEQYF,TGTGCCAGCAGCACCCGTAGCAGTCGACCGAGCTCCTACGAGCAGTACTTC
.,TRBV19,TRBD2,TRBJ2-1,CASSIVPAGALNEQFF,TGTGCCAGTAGTATAGTCCCAGCGGGAGCCCTCAATGAGCAGTTCTTC
.,TRBV19,.,TRBJ1-5,CATTETFDYQPQHF,TGTGCTACGACCGAGACATTTGATTATCAGCCCCAGCATTTT
.,TRBV7-9,TRBD2,TRBJ2-1,CASSGPGLAYNEQFF,TGTGCCAGCAGCGGGCCGGGACTAGCGTACAATGAGCAGTTCTTC
.,TRBV4-1,TRBD1,TRBJ1-2,CASSQLTGMVGGYTF,TGCGCCAGCAGCCAGTTGACAGGGATGGTCGGTGGCTACACCTTC
.,TRBV27,.,TRBJ1-5,CASSPRSQPQHF,TGTGCCAGCAGTCCCCGGAGTCAGCCCCAGCATTTT
.,TRBV4-1,TRBD2,TRBJ2-7,CASSPRLAGEGYEQYF,TGCGCCAGCAGCCCGCGATTAGCGGGAGAAGGATACGAGCAGTACTTC
.,TRBV29-1,.,TRBJ1-2,CSVDYTGNYGYTF,TGCAGCGTTGACTATACAGGGAACTATGGCTACACCTTC
.,TRBV7-9,TRBD1,TRBJ2-7,CASSRTGQGVYEQYF,TGTGCCAGCAGCCGTACGGGACAGGGGGTCTACGAGCAGTACTTC
.,TRBV10-3,TRBD1,TRBJ2-4,CAISPGTGGAYIQYF,TGTGCCATCAGCCCAGGGACAGGGGGCGCATACATTCAGTACTTC
few,TRBV13,.,TRBJ2-1,CASSPGNEEQFF,TGTGCCAGCAGCCCAGGAAATGAGGAGCAGTTCTTC
.,TRBV4-1,.,TRBJ2-6,CASSARGLGANVLTF,TGCGCCAGCAGCGCCCGGGGTTTAGGGGCCAACGTCCTGACTTTC
once,TRBV5-1,.,TRBJ1-3,CASSEVTDSGNTIYF,TGCGCCAGCAGCGAGGTCACTGACTCTGGAAACACCATATATTTT
once,TRBV28,.,TRBJ1-3,CASSLPGHPSGNTIYF,TGTGCCAGCAGTTTACCGGGACATCCCTCTGGAAACACCATATATTTT
.,TRBV5-1,.,TRBJ2-7,CASSFETDYEQYF,TGCGCCAGCAGCTTCGAGACAGACTACGAGCAGTACTTC
.,TRBV4-1,TRBD2,TRBJ2-7,CASSQEVGTSFSQYF,TGCGCCAGCAGCCAAGAAGTTGGGACTAGCTTCTCGCAGTACTTC
.,TRBV27,.,TRBJ2-3,CASRLMWQGDTQYF,TGTGCCAGCAGGTTAATGTGGCAGGGAGATACGCAGTATTTT
.,TRBV5-1,.,TRBJ2-2,CASSPGLGNTGELFF,TGCGCCAGCAGCCCAGGACTGGGAAACACCGGGGAGCTGTTTTTT
.,TRBV2,TRBD1,TRBJ1-5,CASTYGEGGRQPQHF,TGTGCCAGCACCTACGGGGAAGGGGGCAGGCAGCCCCAGCATTTT
.,TRBV10-1,TRBD2,TRBJ2-2,CASSVGGAGSTGELFF,TGCGCCAGCAGTGTTGGGGGAGCGGGGAGCACCGGGGAGCTGTTTTTT
.,TRBV27,.,TRBJ1-2,CASSLFGGGDGYTF,TGTGCCAGCAGTTTATTTGGGGGAGGAGATGGCTACACCTTC
.,TRBV30,TRBD2,TRBJ2-7,CAWRGTSFHEQYF,TGTGCCTGGAGGGGGACTAGCTTCCACGAGCAGTACTTC
.,TRBV4-1,TRBD2,TRBJ2-7,CASSQGFWTSGSYEQYF,TGCGCCAGCAGCCAAGGGTTCTGGACTAGCGGTTCCTACGAGCAGTACTTC
.,TRBV7-2,.,TRBJ1-2,CASSLARAESYGYTF,TGTGCCAGCAGCTTAGCGCGGGCAGAATCCTATGGCTACACCTTC
.,TRBV5-1,TRBD2,TRBJ2-1,CASSLYLSGVSSYNEQFF,TGCGCCAGCAGCTTGTACCTTAGCGGGGTAAGCTCCTACAATGAGCAGTTCTTC
.,TRBV2,.,TRBJ1-4,CASRDRLDEKLFF,TGTGCCAGCAGGGACAGACTGGATGAAAAACTGTTTTTT
.,TRBV29-1,TRBD2,TRBJ2-2,CSAQREIEFGELFF,TGCAGCGCCCAGCGGGAAATAGAATTCGGGGAGCTGTTTTTT
once,TRBV4-2,.,TRBJ2-2,CASSQDFAGFTGELFF,TGTGCCAGCAGCCAAGATTTCGCAGGCTTCACCGGGGAGCTGTTTTTT
.,TRBV27,.,TRBJ2-7,CASSPQTGEQYF,TGTGCCAGCAGTCCTCAGACAGGCGAGCAGTACTTC
.,TRBV27,.,TRBJ2-4,CASGFQGTDIQYF,TGTGCCAGCGGGTTTCAGGGGACCGACATTCAGTACTTC
.,TRBV28,.,TRBJ1-1,CASKGEGLEAFF,TGTGCCAGCAAAGGGGAGGGCCTGGAAGCTTTCTTT
.,TRBV7-9,.,TRBJ1-2,CASTGTKKSYGYTF,TGTGCCAGCACGGGGACAAAGAAGAGCTATGGCTACACCTTC
.,TRBV14,TRBD1,TRBJ2-3,CASSPLYRTGVSDTQYF,TGTGCCAGCAGCCCACTTTATAGGACAGGGGTATCAGATACGCAGTATTTT